Described below is a single T cell receptor (beta chain) sequence and its context. Its antigen is unknown. A read error may account for a junction end that differs from germline. The sample is drawn from a study of OX40 agonist ivuxolimab in advanced cancers. Study overall: Patients treated during dose escalation were battling hepatocellular carcinoma, melanoma, renal cell or head and neck cancer.

Autoimmune disease history or systemic immunosuppression excluded patients. Blood was sampled at baseline, cycle 4 day 1, and cycle 7 day 1. CDR3 length: 15 amino acids. Per germline, CDR1 SEHNR and CDR2 FQNEAQ (reference sequence). The table came from immunoSEQ multiplex PCR; TCRdb's copy has only in-frame clones and leaves some out. The sample contains more than 40,000 clones, roughly 90% of which appear only once. Study-wide results and caveats: By week 6 at 0.1 to 3.0 mg/kg, blood CD4+ and CD8+ T cells had expanded clonally.

The material sequenced was CD4+ or CD8+ T cells sorted from blood, taken in a trial of the OX40 agonist ivuxolimab. The source of this sequence is an adult with an advanced solid tumor such as melanoma, head and neck, liver or kidney cancer. The rearrangement uses TRBV7-9 and TRBJ2-1; 10 positions agree with TRBD2. The CDR3 region has the DNA TGTGCCAGCAGCATAGCGGGAGGCTCCTACAATGAGCAGTTCTTC. Protein: CASSIAGGSYNEQFF.